The source of this T cell receptor (beta chain) is a study of T cells in Graves' hyperthyroidism and ophthalmopathy. With respect to this clonotype: What it binds is unknown.

Study results and caveats: Most thyroid-expanded clonotypes above 0.001 were also found in blood.

The authors deemed Graves' hyperthyroidism stable absent ophthalmopathy progression within 18 months. Exclusion followed for patients with uncontrolled infection, other autoimmune disease, pregnancy or lactation. The PBMCs were taken from approximately 9 ml of fresh peripheral blood. Authors of the study amplified TCR beta CDR3 regions from RNA transcripts. The HTBI set primed first-round TCR CDR3 RT-PCR. TCRdb passed the multiplex PCR reads through MiXCR, listing each CDR3 protein once. The sample shows 700,000 to 950,000 distinct CDR3 sequences, around 40% of them seen only once. Germline V lookup: CDR1 SGHAT, CDR2 FQNNGV. Trimming took off 2 bases at V and 3 bases at J, with 13 bases between the two ends. This CDR3 is built from 15 residues.

The sequenced sample was blood. The receptor's source is a woman in her thirties or forties with Graves' hyperthyroidism. The chain carries TRBV11-2 and TRBJ1-1; no clear D gene. This CDR3 is CASSLRVGWDTEAFF. CDR3 nucleotides: TGTGCCAGCAGCTTACGTGTGGGCTGGGACACTGAAGCTTTCTTT.